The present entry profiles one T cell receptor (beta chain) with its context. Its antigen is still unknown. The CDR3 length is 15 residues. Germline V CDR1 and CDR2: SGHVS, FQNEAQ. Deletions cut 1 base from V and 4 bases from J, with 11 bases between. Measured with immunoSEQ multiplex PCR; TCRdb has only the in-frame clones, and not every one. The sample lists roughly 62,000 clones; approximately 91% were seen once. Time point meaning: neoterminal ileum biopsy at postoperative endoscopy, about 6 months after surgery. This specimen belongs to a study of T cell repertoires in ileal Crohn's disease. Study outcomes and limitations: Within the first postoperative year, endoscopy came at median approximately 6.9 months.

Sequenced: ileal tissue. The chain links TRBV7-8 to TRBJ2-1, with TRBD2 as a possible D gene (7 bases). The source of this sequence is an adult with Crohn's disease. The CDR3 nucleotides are TGTGCCAGCAGCTTAGGAGGGAGGGGGTACAATGAGCAGTTCTTC. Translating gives CASSLGGRGYNEQFF. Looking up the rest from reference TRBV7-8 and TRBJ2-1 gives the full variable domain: GAGVSQSPRYKVAKRGQDVALRCDPISGHVSLFWYQQALGQGPEFLTYFQNEAQLDKSGLPSDRFFAERPEGSVSTLKIQRTQQEDSAVYLCASSLGGRGYNEQFFGPGTRLTVL.